Reported below is one T cell receptor (beta chain). This CDR3 spans 15 amino acids. The ends were cut back, 0 bases at V and 1 base at J, with 10 bases in the middle. The germline V gene encodes CDR1 SGHRS and CDR2 YFSETQ. The data were taken from a study of blood T cell repertoires in COVID-19. Sequencing was performed with immunoSEQ multiplex PCR; in TCRdb, only in-frame clones are kept and a portion is missing. The sample lists some 120,000 clones, approximately 78% occurring once. The chain employs TRBV5-1 and TRBJ1-1, with D possibly matching TRBD1 (6 bases). The sample comprised peripheral blood. The TCR comes from a man aged 65 to 85 with acute or convalescent COVID-19. CDR3 loop: CASSLGDTANTEAFF. CDR3 nucleotides: TGCGCCAGCAGCTTGGGGGACACCGCGAACACTGAAGCTTTCTTT. The variable domain in full, with the rest retrieved from reference TRBV5-1 and TRBJ1-1, is KAGVTQTPRYLIKTRGQQVTLSCSPISGHRSVSWYQQTPGQGLQFLFEYFSETQRNKGNFPGRFSGRQFSNSRSEMNVSTLELGDSALYLCASSLGDTANTEAFFGQGTRLTVV.